This T cell receptor beta chain appears in the sequencing data of a study of T cell responses to AZD1222 COVID-19 vaccine. Produced via immunoSEQ multiplex PCR; TCRdb's table is partial and in-frame only. This table has 150,000 to 200,000 clones, less than 95% appearing once. The CDR3 loop spans 16 amino acids. Germline assignment: CDR1 SGHRS and CDR2 YFSETQ. Trimming removed 4 bases at V and 1 base at J, with 16 bases between. This chain connects TRBV5-1 to TRBJ2-3, with D perhaps matching TRBD1 (5 bases). The sequence came from an adult in good health. Sequences were derived from peripheral blood, sampled on day 0 of AZD1222 vaccination. CDR3 protein: CASSNAQAGRTDTQYF. In DNA, the CDR3 is TGCGCCAGCAGCAACGCCCAGGCAGGGCGCACAGATACGCAGTATTTT.